This T cell receptor beta chain emerged from a study of cytomegalovirus exposure and HLA in healthy donors. The ends lost 4 bases at V and 5 bases at J; junction bases unmatched: 2. Germline V lookup: CDR1 SGHTA, CDR2 FQGTGA. This CDR3 has 14 residues. A multiplex PCR was run with 60 Vbeta primers and 13 Jbeta primers. Measured with immunoSEQ multiplex PCR; TCRdb has only the in-frame clones, and not every one. This table holds about 160,000 clones, roughly 70% found once. Material for sequencing was PBMCs. The chain links TRBV7-3 to TRBJ2-2, with 9 bases identical to TRBD1. The TCR comes from a woman aged 25 to 45 in good health and CMV-seronegative. The DNA for the CDR3 is TGTGCCAGCAGCTCCGGGACAGGGACCGGGGAGCTGTTTTTT. This sequence encodes CASSSGTGTGELFF.